Following are 29 T cell receptor beta chains from one sample sequenced in a study of cytomegalovirus exposure and HLA in healthy donors. 60 Vbeta and 13 Jbeta primers were used in PCR. Measured with immunoSEQ multiplex PCR; TCRdb has only the in-frame clones, and not every one. The repertoire consists of some 150,000 clones, with less than 85% occurring once and the leading ten covering roughly 1.4%. The sequencing sample was made of PBMCs. The receptor set was obtained from a man aged 55 to 70 in good health and CMV-seronegative.

The chain has TRBV7-2 and TRBJ1-1, with 9 bases that match TRBD1. There are 14 residues in the CDR3. Germline CDR1 and CDR2: SGHTA and FQGNSA. V shed 2 bases and J 5 bases; nucleotides not matched to a gene: 3. In nucleotides, the CDR3 is TGTGCCAGCAGCTTAAACAGGGGGCGGACTGAAGCTTTCTTT. Amino acids: CASSLNRGRTEAFF.

This clone was found a few times. A read error may produce the germline difference seen at one junction end. The chain uses TRBV7-9 and TRBJ1-2; perhaps TRBD1 as D (6 bases). CDR1 and CDR2 from the germline V gene are SEHNR and FQNEAQ (reference sequence). The CDR3 spans 16 residues. CDR3 in amino acids: CSSSLDLGRGNYGYTF. As DNA, the CDR3 is TGTTCCAGCAGCTTAGATTTGGGCAGGGGAAACTATGGCTACACCTTC.

V usage is TRBV11-2 and J usage is TRBJ2-7, with a possible D match to TRBD2 (5 bases). Trimming pared 5 bases from V and 2 bases from J, leaving 16 bases between. CDR1 and CDR2 from the germline V gene are SGHAT and FQNNGV. There are 15 residues in the CDR3. The CDR3 coding sequence is TGTGCCAGCAGCCAAGGGCGGGCGGTTCCCTACGAGCAGTACTTC. As protein: CASSQGRAVPYEQYF.

This chain uses TRBV19 with TRBJ2-7, with D possibly matching TRBD1 (6 bases). The V and J ends lost 10 bases and 4 bases respectively, with 20 bases between them. CDR3 length: 14 amino acids. The germline gives CDR1 LNHDA, CDR2 SQIVND (reference sequence). The CDR3 sequence: CATSRGQHPYEQYF. The CDR3 DNA reads TGTGCCACAAGCCGGGGACAACATCCGTACGAGCAGTACTTC.

The rearrangement uses TRBV5-1 and TRBJ1-2; possible D gene TRBD1, 6 bases. Per the germline V gene, CDR1 is SGHRS and CDR2 is YFSETQ. Trimming took 0 bases from V and 4 from J, leaving 10 bases between them. This CDR3 spans 14 amino acids. CDR3 region: CASSLAEGVYGYTF. The CDR3 DNA follows: TGCGCCAGCAGCTTGGCCGAGGGGGTCTATGGCTACACCTTC.

The CDR3, as DNA: TGTGCCAGCAGCTTTACTAGCGGGGGGGCCCTAAATACGCAGTATTTT. Translation gives CASSFTSGGALNTQYF. J is TRBJ2-3 and V is TRBV7-2; TRBD2 matches 13 bases. The ends lost 3 bases at V and 7 bases at J; junction bases unmatched: 7. Germline V CDR1 and CDR2: SGHTA, FQGNSA. This CDR3 comprises 16 residues.

This chain joins TRBV5-1 and TRBJ2-5, with TRBD2 identical over 8 bases. V was pared by 0 bases and J by 4 bases, with 2 bases of the junction left unmatched. This CDR3 has 14 residues. Germline V gives CDR1 SGHRS, CDR2 YFSETQ. The CDR3 loop is CASSLDLAGETQYF. For the CDR3, the DNA is TGCGCCAGCAGCTTGGACCTAGCGGGAGAGACCCAGTACTTC.

This chain joins TRBV5-6 and TRBJ2-2, with 11 bases that match TRBD2. The CDR3 sequence is 18 residues long. In germline, CDR1 is SGHDT, CDR2 YYEEEE. Germline trimming cut 3 bases from V and 4 bases from J; bases unmatched to any gene: 11. The CDR3 DNA follows: TGTGCCAGCAGCTCCCAGAAAGGACTAGCGGGCACCACCGGGGAGCTGTTTTTT. It translates to CASSSQKGLAGTTGELFF. Full variable domain (missing parts from reference TRBV5-6 and TRBJ2-2): DAGVTQSPTHLIKTRGQQVTLRCSPKSGHDTVSWYQQALGQGPQFIFQYYEEEERQRGNFPDRFSGHQFPNYSSELNVNALLLGDSALYLCASSSQKGLAGTTGELFFGEGSRLTVL.

This clone was detected once. An end of the junction does not agree with germline; a read error may underlie this. The gene calls are TRBV7-9 and TRBJ1-1, with unresolved D. This CDR3 is 12 amino acids long. Germline CDR1 is SEHNR and CDR2 is FQNEAQ (reference sequence). For the CDR3, the DNA is TGTTCCAGCAACGCAGGGAACACTGAAGCTTTCTTT. Translation: CSSNAGNTEAFF.

V gene TRBV6-1 combines with J gene TRBJ2-5, with a weak D call TRBD2 (6 bases). CDR1 is MNHNS and CDR2 is SASEGT in the germline V gene. The V end lost 7 bases, the J end lost 2 bases, and 11 bases lay between the germline ends. The CDR3 is 13 residues long. CDR3 in amino acids: CASIVSGQETQYF. The DNA of the CDR3 is TGTGCCAGCATCGTTAGCGGACAAGAGACCCAGTACTTC.

This chain connects TRBV7-8 to TRBJ1-2; 8 bases line up with TRBD1. The CDR3 contains 17 residues. V lost 1 base and J lost 4; bases outside the gene matches: 11. Looked up from germline, CDR1 is SGHVS and CDR2 is FQNEAQ. CDR3 nucleotide sequence: TGTGCCAGCAGCTTAGGGGCAGGGGGCCCGTTAGGCTATGGCTACACCTTC. It translates to CASSLGAGGPLGYGYTF.

J is TRBJ2-3 and V is TRBV4-3; TRBD2 matches 10 bases. CDR1 LGHNA and CDR2 YSLEER come from the germline V gene. The CDR3 has 17 residues. With V trimmed by 1 base and J by 5 bases, 9 bases remained unmatched. The CDR3 nucleotides are TGCGCCAGCAGCCAAGGACTAGCGGGTTATTCGGGAGATACGCAGTATTTT. Translating it yields CASSQGLAGYSGDTQYF.

The DNA for the CDR3 is TGTGCCACCAGCGAAGGGACATCCGAGCATCAGCCCCAGCATTTT. It encodes CATSEGTSEHQPQHF. The chain employs TRBV15 and TRBJ1-5, with D maybe TRBD1 (6 bases). Germline V CDR1 and CDR2: LNHNV, YYDKDF (reference sequence). The CDR3 is made up of 15 amino acids. V was shortened by 5 bases and J by 5 bases, with 16 bases between the two germline ends.

The V gene is TRBV9, the J gene TRBJ2-6; 10 positions match TRBD1. Germline V CDR1 and CDR2: SGDLS, YYNGEE. The CDR3 is 16 amino acids. V gave up 4 bases and J gave up 0 bases; unmatched junction bases: 1. This CDR3 reads CASSRDRGSGANVLTF. CDR3 nucleotide sequence: TGTGCCAGCAGCCGGGACAGGGGCTCTGGGGCCAACGTCCTGACTTTC.

This clone has more than one count but fewer than ten. The V call is TRBV14, the J call TRBJ2-3; 10 bases align to TRBD2. The CDR3 contains 18 residues. Germline V CDR1 and CDR2: SGHDN, FVKESK. V shed 4 bases and J 0 bases; nucleotides not matched to a gene: 10. In DNA form, the CDR3 reads TGTGCCAGCAGCCGCCCCGGACTAGCGGAAGATAGCACAGATACGCAGTATTTT. It is translated as CASSRPGLAEDSTDTQYF.

The V and J genes are TRBV5-1 and TRBJ1-4, with TRBD1 matching over 9 bases. Germline V gene sequence: CDR1 SGHRS, CDR2 YFSETQ. The V segment lost 0 bases and the J segment 3 bases; nucleotides outside the gene matches: 0. The CDR3 spans 15 residues. CDR3 loop: CASSLGQGANEKLFF. In nucleotides, the CDR3 is TGCGCCAGCAGCTTGGGACAGGGGGCTAATGAAAAACTGTTTTTT.

This clone appeared a few times. Its ends do not fully match the called genes, so a read error is possible. The chain recombines TRBV7-9 with TRBJ2-1; 8 nucleotides align to TRBD2. The CDR3 covers 16 residues. Per the germline V gene, CDR1 is SEHNR and CDR2 is FQNEAQ (reference sequence). The CDR3 coding sequence is TGTTCCAGCAGCTCGGTAGCGGGGCTCTCCTACAATGAGCAGTTCTTC. The encoded protein is CSSSSVAGLSYNEQFF.

The gene calls are TRBV5-1 and TRBJ1-2; D is undetermined. The germline gives CDR1 SGHRS, CDR2 YFSETQ. Trimming pared 9 bases from V and 8 bases from J, leaving 14 bases between. The CDR3 length is 11 residues. The CDR3 loop is CATGTRSGYTF. CDR3 bases: TGCGCCACCGGTACGAGGAGCGGCTACACCTTC.

The rearrangement uses TRBV21-1 and TRBJ1-5; no DNA check was done on the table's D call, TRBD1. TRBV21-1 is reported as a pseudogene. The CDR3 is 21 residues long. The CDR3 coding sequence is TGTGCCAGCAGCAAAGAAGGAAGGACGGGCAGGGACATTAGGAGCAATCAGCCCCAGCATTTT. This translates into CASSKEGRTGRDIRSNQPQHF.

This clone was detected only a few times. V usage is TRBV6-4 and J usage is TRBJ2-2, with D unresolved. The ends were cut back, 5 bases at V and 0 bases at J, with 16 bases in the middle. CDR3 length: 17 amino acids. The germline gives CDR1 MRHNA, CDR2 SNTAGT. CDR3 DNA: TGTGCCAGCAGTACGACCTCCAGGTTGTCGAACACCGGGGAGCTGTTTTTT. This translates into CASSTTSRLSNTGELFF.

This chain connects TRBV7-9 to TRBJ1-6, with D hard to call. CDR3 length equals 13 residues. V gave up 0 bases and J gave up 10 bases, with 7 bases separating them. From germline, CDR1 is SEHNR and CDR2 FQNEAQ (reference sequence). The CDR3 nucleotides read TGTGCCAGCAGCTTAGCGGCGGTCTCACCCCTCCACTTT. Translated: CASSLAAVSPLHF. Drawing the rest from reference TRBV7-9 and TRBJ1-6, the complete variable domain is DTGVSQNPRHKITKRGQNVTFRCDPISEHNRLYWYRQTLGQGPEFLTYFQNEAQLEKSRLLSDRFSAERPKGSFSTLEIQRTEQGDSAMYLCASSLAAVSPLHFGNGTRLTVT.

This clone was seen a few times. V is TRBV5-1 and J is TRBJ2-5; TRBD1 matches 8 bases. CDR1 SGHRS and CDR2 YFSETQ come from the germline V gene. With 0 bases clipped from V and 6 bases from J, the junction kept 4 bases outside the gene matches. CDR3 size: 14 residues. CDR3 coding DNA: TGCGCCAGCAGCTTGGTGGACAGGGCAAAGACCCAGTACTTC. This sequence encodes CASSLVDRAKTQYF.

This rearrangement joins TRBV7-9 to TRBJ2-7; tentatively, D is TRBD2 (5 bases). This CDR3 comprises 12 residues. Germline V gives CDR1 SEHNR, CDR2 FQNEAQ (reference sequence). With 10 bases removed from V and 2 bases from J, the gap between germline ends came to 12 bases. Here the CDR3 reads CATGRETYEQYF. CDR3 coding DNA: TGTGCCACCGGACGGGAAACCTACGAGCAGTACTTC. The variable domain in full, completed from reference TRBV7-9 and TRBJ2-7, reads DTGVSQNPRHKITKRGQNVTFRCDPISEHNRLYWYRQTLGQGPEFLTYFQNEAQLEKSRLLSDRFSAERPKGSFSTLEIQRTEQGDSAMYLCATGRETYEQYFGPGTRLTVT.

V is TRBV5-3 and J is TRBJ2-5; 7 nucleotides line up with TRBD1. TRBV5-3 is given ORF status, its function remaining uncertain. Trimming took 8 bases from V and 2 from J; bases not matched to a gene: 12. The CDR3 is 15 residues long. CDR3 sequence: CASFRKGTAQETQYF. The CDR3 bases are TGTGCCAGCTTCCGGAAGGGGACAGCGCAAGAGACCCAGTACTTC.

The chain uses TRBV11-2 and TRBJ2-7; 10 bases fit TRBD2. V lost 1 base to trimming and J lost 7 bases; unmatched junction nucleotides: 1. Germline values: CDR1 SGHAT, CDR2 FQNNGV. This CDR3 has 13 amino acids. The CDR3 loop is CASSLGTSGEQYF. The CDR3 region has the DNA TGTGCCAGCAGCTTAGGGACTAGCGGAGAGCAGTACTTC.

The J gene is TRBJ1-2, the V gene TRBV30; a weak D match, TRBD1 (5 bases). The CDR3 runs 15 residues. The germline V and J ends were trimmed by 2 bases and 2 bases, with 15 bases remaining between them. Per germline, CDR1 GTSNPN and CDR2 SVGIG (reference sequence). The CDR3 nucleotides are TGTGCCTGGAGTCGTCAGGGTACTTACAACTATGGCTACACCTTC. It encodes CAWSRQGTYNYGYTF.

The CDR3 sequence: CASSEQAYEQYF. The CDR3 DNA sequence: TGCGCCAGCAGTGAACAGGCCTACGAGCAGTACTTC. This chain links TRBV10-1 with TRBJ2-7, with a tentative D call TRBD1 (5 bases). Trimming removed 3 bases from V and 2 bases from J, with 5 bases in between. The germline gives CDR1 WNHNN, CDR2 SYGVQD (reference sequence). The CDR3 contains 12 residues.

The chain is built from TRBV5-5 and TRBJ1-6; D is perhaps TRBD1 (5 bases). Trimming pared 1 base from V and 10 bases from J, leaving 15 bases between. This CDR3 is 15 amino acids long. The V gene's germline CDR1 is SGHKS and CDR2 YYEKEE (reference sequence). Written as DNA, the CDR3 is TGTGCCAGCAGCTTGTCTTGGGGACTTAACTCACCCCTCCACTTT. This codes for CASSLSWGLNSPLHF.

A word on this clone: One end of the junction does not line up with germline, which may come from a read error. This chain connects TRBV5-1 to TRBJ1-2, with 7 nucleotides matching TRBD1. Germline CDR1 reads SGHRS; CDR2 reads YFSETQ. CDR3 length equals 16 residues. The CDR3 DNA reads TGCGCCAGCAGCCTCACAGGGGCGCGTATTGTCTATGACTACACCTTC. Amino acids: CASSLTGARIVYDYTF.